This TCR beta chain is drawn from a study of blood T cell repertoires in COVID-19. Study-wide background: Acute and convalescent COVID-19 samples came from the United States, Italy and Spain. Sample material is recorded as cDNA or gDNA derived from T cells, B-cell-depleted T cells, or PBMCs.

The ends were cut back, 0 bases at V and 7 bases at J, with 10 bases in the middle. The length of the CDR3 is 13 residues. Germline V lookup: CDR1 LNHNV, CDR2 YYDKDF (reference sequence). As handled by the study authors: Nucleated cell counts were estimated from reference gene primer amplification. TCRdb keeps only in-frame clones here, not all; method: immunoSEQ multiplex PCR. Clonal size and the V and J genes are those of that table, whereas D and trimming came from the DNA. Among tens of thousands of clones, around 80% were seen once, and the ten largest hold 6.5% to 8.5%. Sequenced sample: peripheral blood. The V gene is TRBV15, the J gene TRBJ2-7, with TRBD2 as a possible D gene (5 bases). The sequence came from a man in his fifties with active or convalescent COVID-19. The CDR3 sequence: CATSRDTGMEQYF. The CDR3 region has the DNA TGTGCCACCAGCAGAGATACGGGAATGGAGCAGTACTTC.